The 23 T cell receptor beta chains in this list originate from one sample, sequenced in a study of Ad26.COV2.S vaccination and SARS-CoV-2 variants (dated by TCRdb to about 2021). The library was made by the immunoSEQ multiplex PCR assay. Not all clones reach the TCRdb copy of this immuneACCESS table, which keeps in-frame sequences only. Checked studies attribute under half of the gap to unresolved V genes and leave the rest unexplained. This sample is represented by around 500,000 clones; about 88% of them were singletons. The ten biggest clones cover 1.7% of the sample. The meaning of the sample's treatment or condition label: roughly 19 received Ad26.COV2.S at low or high dose, single or two shots; 5 received placebo; per-sample allocation not given. For vaccine and placebo recipients, the sequenced repertoires came from samples collected on day 63 after the first injection. Sequenced material: peripheral blood, taken in a trial of Ad26.COV2.S vaccine versus placebo. These receptors came from a person between 18 and 59 years old who received the Ad26.COV2.S COVID-19 vaccine or a placebo.

V gene TRBV7-3 combines with J gene TRBJ2-1, with D tentatively TRBD1 or TRBD2 (5 bases each). The CDR3 covers 14 residues. Germline-derived CDR1 and CDR2 are SGHTA and FQGTGA. Trimming cost V 1 base and J 10 bases, with 14 bases left between them. CDR3 protein: CASSLNRGSGEQFF. The DNA of the CDR3 is TGTGCCAGCAGCTTAAATCGCGGGTCAGGGGAGCAGTTCTTC.

The rearrangement links TRBV7-6 to TRBJ1-2; no reliable D call. V was trimmed by 4 bases and J by 6 bases, leaving 12 bases between them. The V gene's germline CDR1 is SGHVS and CDR2 FNYEAQ. This CDR3 has 13 amino acids. The CDR3 reads CASSSLADHGYTF. The CDR3 coding sequence is TGTGCCAGCAGCTCTCTTGCGGACCATGGCTACACCTTC. The variable domain in full, with the rest retrieved from reference TRBV7-6 and TRBJ1-2, is GAGVSQSPRYKVTKRGQDVALRCDPISGHVSLYWYRQALGQGPEFLTYFNYEAQQDKSGLPNDRFSAERPEGSISTLTIQRTEQRDSAMYRCASSSLADHGYTFGSGTRLTVV.

This clone occurred once. CDR3 sequence: CASSQALNRASYEQYF. The CDR3 DNA follows: TGCGCCAGCAGCCAAGCTTTAAATCGGGCCTCCTACGAGCAGTACTTC. V gene TRBV4-1 combines with J gene TRBJ2-7; D gene unclear. From germline, CDR1 is MGHRA and CDR2 YSYEKL. This CDR3 region has 16 residues. Trimming shortened V by 1 base and J by 0 bases, and 13 bases separated the two germline ends.

This chain connects TRBV4-1 to TRBJ2-3, with D perhaps matching TRBD1 (5 bases). Trimming removed 4 bases at V and 11 bases at J, with 16 bases between. Germline V gene data show CDR1 as MGHRA and CDR2 as YSYEKL. The CDR3 is 13 residues long. This CDR3 reads CASSLLGPREQYF. The CDR3 DNA reads TGCGCCAGCAGCCTCTTGGGGCCCAGAGAGCAGTATTTT.

This clone was counted a few times. The V call is TRBV6-5, the J call TRBJ2-7; 8 nucleotides agree with TRBD1. V was pared by 2 bases and J by 4 bases, with 4 bases of the junction left unmatched. The germline V gene has CDR1 MNHEY and CDR2 SVGAGI. This CDR3 spans 14 amino acids. In DNA, the CDR3 is TGTGCCAGCAGTTACGGACAGGGCGGTTACGAGCAGTACTTC. Protein: CASSYGQGGYEQYF.

This rearrangement joins TRBV19 to TRBJ2-3; D unclear. CDR1 LNHDA and CDR2 SQIVND come from the germline V gene (reference sequence). V was pared by 0 bases and J by 4 bases, with 17 bases between. CDR3 length: 17 amino acids. The CDR3 loop reads CASSIDRWHRKADTQYF. DNA for the CDR3: TGTGCCAGTAGTATAGATCGGTGGCACCGGAAAGCAGATACGCAGTATTTT.

This clone has only one observation. The V call is TRBV7-2, the J call TRBJ1-2; TRBD1 matches 7 bases. Per germline, CDR1 SGHTA and CDR2 FQGNSA. The V gene end was trimmed by 5 bases and the J gene end by 1 base; junction bases not matched to a gene: 19. CDR3 size: 19 residues. The CDR3 bases are TGTGCCAGCAGCCGTTTATACCCTAGCGGGACAGATAGTAACTATGGCTACACCTTC. It encodes CASSRLYPSGTDSNYGYTF.

The gene calls are TRBV7-2 and TRBJ1-1; possible D gene TRBD1, 6 bases. Trimming removed 5 bases from V and 5 bases from J, with 18 bases in between. Germline V gives CDR1 SGHTA, CDR2 FQGNSA. CDR3 length: 15 residues. CDR3 amino acids: CASSRQGNGQTEAFF. The CDR3 coding sequence is TGTGCCAGCAGCCGCCAGGGAAACGGACAGACTGAAGCTTTCTTT. Combining the CDR3 with reference TRBV7-2 and TRBJ1-1 gives the whole variable domain GAGVSQSPSNKVTEKGKDVELRCDPISGHTALYWYRQSLGQGLEFLIYFQGNSAPDKSGLPSDRFSAERTGGSVSTLTIQRTQQEDSAVYLCASSRQGNGQTEAFFGQGTRLTVV.

V is TRBV6-4 and J is TRBJ2-1, with D perhaps matching TRBD2 (5 bases). Deletions cut 4 bases from V and 3 bases from J, with 19 bases between. This CDR3 has 17 amino acids. The V gene's germline CDR1 is MRHNA and CDR2 SNTAGT. The CDR3 protein is CASSGRQRRSDYNEQFF. The CDR3 coding sequence is TGTGCCAGCAGTGGGAGGCAGAGGAGGAGCGACTACAATGAGCAGTTCTTC.

The genes are TRBV7-8 and TRBJ1-2, with a possible D match to TRBD1 (5 bases). This CDR3 has 16 amino acids. Germline lookup yields CDR1 SGHVS and CDR2 FQNEAQ. V was cut by 1 base and J by 0 bases, with 12 bases left in between. The CDR3 loop reads CASSLGGDGPNYGYTF. CDR3 nucleotide sequence: TGTGCCAGCAGCTTAGGTGGGGACGGCCCTAACTATGGCTACACCTTC.

This chain links TRBV3-1 (or the pseudogene TRBV3-2) with TRBJ2-1, with TRBD1 as a possible D gene (5 bases). V was trimmed by 10 bases and J by 0 bases, leaving 25 bases between them. CDR3 size: 18 residues. The V gene's germline CDR1 is LGHDT and CDR2 YNNKEL (reference sequence). The CDR3 bases are TGTGCCACCTCAATGGTAAGGGGCACCTCGAGCTCCTACAATGAGCAGTTCTTC. Residues: CATSMVRGTSSSYNEQFF.

This clone was seen more than once but under ten times. This rearrangement joins TRBV29-1 to TRBJ1-4; a possible D gene is TRBD1 (6 bases). Germline V gene lookup returns CDR1 SQVTM and CDR2 ANQGSEA. Deletions cut 6 bases from V and 4 bases from J, with 21 bases between. The length of the CDR3 is 16 residues. The CDR3 loop reads CSVLNSGADFNEKLFF. The CDR3 DNA follows: TGCAGCGTCCTAAATTCGGGGGCTGACTTTAATGAAAAACTGTTTTTT.

V and J are TRBV28 and TRBJ2-4; D is possibly TRBD1 (5 bases). The CDR3 runs 15 residues. The V gene lost 4 bases and the J gene lost 0 bases, with 10 bases spanning the gap. Germline lookup yields CDR1 MDHEN and CDR2 SYDVKM. The CDR3 region is CASSSNRLAKNIQYF. CDR3 sequence (DNA): TGTGCCAGCAGTTCCAACAGGTTAGCCAAAAACATTCAGTACTTC.

This chain uses TRBV28 with TRBJ2-1; possibly TRBD2 for D (7 bases). The V gene lost 6 bases and the J gene lost 6 bases, with 18 bases spanning the gap. CDR3 length equals 15 residues. Per the germline V gene, CDR1 is MDHEN and CDR2 is SYDVKM. In DNA form, the CDR3 reads TGTGCCAGCAGCAGCCCGGGGGGCTTTGGCAATGAGCAGTTCTTC. Residues: CASSSPGGFGNEQFF.

The CDR3 reads CASSVLGDSPLHF. The CDR3 DNA is TGTGCCAGCAGCGTCCTCGGGGATTCACCCCTCCACTTT. This chain uses TRBV7-9 with TRBJ1-6; unclear D gene. In germline, CDR1 is SEHNR, CDR2 FQNEAQ (reference sequence). The ends were cut back, 5 bases at V and 8 bases at J, with 10 bases in the middle. This CDR3 comprises 13 residues.

This chain uses TRBV19 with TRBJ2-7, with D possibly being TRBD1 (6 bases). The CDR3 covers 13 residues. V was pared by 5 bases and J by 6 bases, with 14 bases between. Germline values: CDR1 LNHDA, CDR2 SQIVND (reference sequence). The CDR3 loop is CASSSTGKGEQYF. In DNA, the CDR3 is TGTGCCAGTAGTTCCACAGGGAAGGGCGAGCAGTACTTC.

The chain links TRBV7-9 to TRBJ2-1; the D is unclear. This CDR3 is built from 14 residues. Trimming stripped 1 base from V and 6 bases from J, with 10 bases between. Germline V gene data show CDR1 as SEHNR and CDR2 as FQNEAQ (reference sequence). The CDR3 spells CASSLELPLNEQFF. The CDR3 region has the DNA TGTGCCAGCAGCTTAGAACTCCCCCTCAATGAGCAGTTCTTC.

In DNA form, the CDR3 reads TGTGCCAGCAGCAAAGTTCAGAGTGGAGATTGCGTCGAATTAAAGTCCTATGGCTACACCTTC. This sequence encodes CASSKVQSGDCVELKSYGYTF. The chain combines TRBV21-1 with TRBJ1-2. TRBV21-1 is flagged as a pseudogene. The CDR3 is 21 residues long.

The chain links TRBV9 to TRBJ1-3; D is uncertain. The CDR3 spans 15 residues. The germline CDR1 and CDR2 sequences are SGDLS and YYNGEE. V gave up 0 bases and J gave up 0 bases, with 7 bases separating them. Written as DNA, the CDR3 is TGTGCCAGCAGCGTAGGGGCAGACTCTGGAAACACCATATATTTT. Translated, it gives CASSVGADSGNTIYF.

The chain couples TRBV4-1 to TRBJ1-2; D perhaps matches TRBD1 (5 bases). Between the trimmed V and J ends, which lost 0 bases and 4 bases, there was a span of 12 bases. The germline V gene encodes CDR1 MGHRA and CDR2 YSYEKL. The CDR3 totals 15 residues. This CDR3 is CASSQDSIGTYGYTF. CDR3 nucleotide sequence: TGCGCCAGCAGCCAAGACTCCATAGGGACCTATGGCTACACCTTC.

V and J are TRBV3-1 (or the pseudogene TRBV3-2) and TRBJ1-1; D gene uncertain. CDR3 size: 14 residues. V lost 6 bases, J lost 7 bases, and 18 bases lay in between. Germline loops: CDR1 LGHDT, CDR2 YNNKEL (reference sequence). The CDR3 is CASSHTEIRNEAFF. CDR3 nucleotide sequence: TGTGCCAGCAGTCATACCGAAATCAGGAATGAAGCTTTCTTT.

In DNA, the CDR3 is TGCGCCAGCGCCGGGGGCTCAGATACGCAGTATTTT. Translation: CASAGGSDTQYF. J is TRBJ2-3 and V is TRBV5-1; TRBD1 or TRBD2 may be the D gene (6 bases each). The CDR3 has 12 amino acids. Germline-derived CDR1 and CDR2 are SGHRS and YFSETQ. V was shortened by 7 bases and J by 4 bases, with 10 bases between the two germline ends.

This clone was seen a handful of times. The chain recombines TRBV5-4 with TRBJ2-2; D might be TRBD2 (5 bases). This CDR3 has 13 residues. V shed 5 bases and J shed 5 bases, with 10 bases lying between them. CDR1 and CDR2 (germline): SGHNT, YYREEE (reference sequence). CDR3 loop: CASRSEGTGELFF. In DNA form, the CDR3 reads TGTGCCAGCAGGTCCGAGGGAACCGGGGAGCTGTTTTTT.